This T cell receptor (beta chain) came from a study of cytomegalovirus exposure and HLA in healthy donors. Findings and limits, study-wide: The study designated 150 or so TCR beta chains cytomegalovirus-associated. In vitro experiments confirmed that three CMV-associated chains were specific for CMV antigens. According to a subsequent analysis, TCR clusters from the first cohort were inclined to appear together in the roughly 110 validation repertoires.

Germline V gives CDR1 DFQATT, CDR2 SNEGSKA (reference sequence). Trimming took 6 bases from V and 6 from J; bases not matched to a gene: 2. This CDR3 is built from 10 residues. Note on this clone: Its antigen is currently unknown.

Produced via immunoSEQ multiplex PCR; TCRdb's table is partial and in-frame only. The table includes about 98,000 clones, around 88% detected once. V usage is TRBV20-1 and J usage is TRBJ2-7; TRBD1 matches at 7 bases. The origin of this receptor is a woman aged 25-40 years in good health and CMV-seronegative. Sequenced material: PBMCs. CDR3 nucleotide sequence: TGCAGTGCCCACAGGGGCGAGCAGTACTTC. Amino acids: CSAHRGEQYF.